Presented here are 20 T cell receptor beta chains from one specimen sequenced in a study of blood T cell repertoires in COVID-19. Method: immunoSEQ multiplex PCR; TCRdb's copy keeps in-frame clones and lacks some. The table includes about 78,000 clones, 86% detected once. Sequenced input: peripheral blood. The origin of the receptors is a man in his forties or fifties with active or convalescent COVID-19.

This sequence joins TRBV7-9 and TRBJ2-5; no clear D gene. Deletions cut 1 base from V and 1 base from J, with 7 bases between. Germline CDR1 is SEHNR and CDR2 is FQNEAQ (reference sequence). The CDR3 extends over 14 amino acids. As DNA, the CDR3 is TGTGCCAGCAGCTTAGACCCAGGCCAAGAGACCCAGTACTTC. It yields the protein CASSLDPGQETQYF.

The CDR3 here is CASSLRGVGSGANVLTF. The CDR3 coding sequence is TGTGCCAGTAGTCTCAGGGGTGTAGGCTCTGGGGCCAACGTCCTGACTTTC. This chain connects TRBV19 to TRBJ2-6; maybe TRBD1 (6 bases). The germline V gene encodes CDR1 LNHDA and CDR2 SQIVND (reference sequence). Trimming took 5 bases from V and 0 from J, leaving 14 bases between them. The CDR3 totals 17 residues.

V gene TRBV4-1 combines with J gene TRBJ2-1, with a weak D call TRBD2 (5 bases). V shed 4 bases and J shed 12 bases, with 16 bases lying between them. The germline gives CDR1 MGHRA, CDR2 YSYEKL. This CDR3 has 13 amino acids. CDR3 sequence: CASSLQPTSGQFF. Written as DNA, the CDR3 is TGCGCCAGCAGCCTACAACCGACAAGCGGGCAGTTCTTC.

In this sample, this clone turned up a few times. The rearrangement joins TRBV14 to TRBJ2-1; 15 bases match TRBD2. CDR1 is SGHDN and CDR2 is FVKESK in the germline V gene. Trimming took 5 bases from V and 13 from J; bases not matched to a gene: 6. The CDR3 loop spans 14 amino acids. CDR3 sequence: CASSYRTSGGAQFF. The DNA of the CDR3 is TGTGCCAGCAGCTATCGGACTAGCGGGGGGGCTCAGTTCTTC.

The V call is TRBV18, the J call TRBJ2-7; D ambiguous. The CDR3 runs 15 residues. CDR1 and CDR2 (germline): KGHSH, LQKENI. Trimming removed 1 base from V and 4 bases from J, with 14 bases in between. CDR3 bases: TGTGCCAGCTCACCACTCCCTTTGACAAATTACGAGCAGTACGTC. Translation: CASSPLPLTNYEQYV.

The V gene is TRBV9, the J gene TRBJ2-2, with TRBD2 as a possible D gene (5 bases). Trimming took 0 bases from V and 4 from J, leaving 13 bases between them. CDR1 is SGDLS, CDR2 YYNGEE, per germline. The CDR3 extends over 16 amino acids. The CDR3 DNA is TGTGCCAGCAGCGTAGGGGAGTCCCCGAGCACCGGGGAGCTGTTTTTT. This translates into CASSVGESPSTGELFF.

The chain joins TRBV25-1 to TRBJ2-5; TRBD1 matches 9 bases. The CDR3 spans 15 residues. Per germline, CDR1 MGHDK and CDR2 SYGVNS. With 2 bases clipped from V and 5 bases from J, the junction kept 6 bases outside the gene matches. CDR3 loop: CASSEVGQGLETQYF. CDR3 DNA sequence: TGTGCCAGCAGTGAAGTTGGACAGGGGTTGGAGACCCAGTACTTC.

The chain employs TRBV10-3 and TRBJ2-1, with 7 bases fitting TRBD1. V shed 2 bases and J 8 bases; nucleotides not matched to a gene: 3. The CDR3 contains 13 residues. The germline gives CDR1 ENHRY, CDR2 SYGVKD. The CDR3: CAISEQGDDEQFF. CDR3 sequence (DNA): TGTGCCATCAGTGAGCAGGGGGACGATGAGCAGTTCTTC.

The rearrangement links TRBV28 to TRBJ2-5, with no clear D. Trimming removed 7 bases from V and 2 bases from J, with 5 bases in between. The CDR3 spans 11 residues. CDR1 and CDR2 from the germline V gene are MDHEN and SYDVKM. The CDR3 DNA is TGTGCCAGCACCACACAAGAGACCCAGTACTTC. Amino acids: CASTTQETQYF.

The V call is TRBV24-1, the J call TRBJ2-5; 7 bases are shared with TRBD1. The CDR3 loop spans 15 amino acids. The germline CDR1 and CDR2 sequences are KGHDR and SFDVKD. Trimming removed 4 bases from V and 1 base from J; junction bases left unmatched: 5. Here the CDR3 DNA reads TGTGCCACCAGTGAGTTGACAGGGTCCCAAGAGACCCAGTACTTC. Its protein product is CATSELTGSQETQYF.

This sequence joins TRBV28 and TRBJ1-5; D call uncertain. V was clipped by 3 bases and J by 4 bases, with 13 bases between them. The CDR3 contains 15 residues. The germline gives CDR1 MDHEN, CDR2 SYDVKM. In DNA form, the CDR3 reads TGTGCCAGCAGTTTTGATTTCGGGGAGAATCAGCCCCAGCATTTT. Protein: CASSFDFGENQPQHF. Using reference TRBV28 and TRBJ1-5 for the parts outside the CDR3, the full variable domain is DVKVTQSSRYLVKRTGEKVFLECVQDMDHENMFWYRQDPGLGLRLIYFSYDVKMKEKGDIPEGYSVSREKKERFSLILESASTNQTSMYLCASSFDFGENQPQHFGDGTRLSIL.

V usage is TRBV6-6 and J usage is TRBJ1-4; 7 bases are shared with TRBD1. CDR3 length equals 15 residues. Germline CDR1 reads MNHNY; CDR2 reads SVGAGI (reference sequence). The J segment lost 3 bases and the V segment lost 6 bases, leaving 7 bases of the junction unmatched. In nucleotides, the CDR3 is TGTGCCAGCAGGCCCGAGGGACAGCCTAATGAAAAACTGTTTTTT. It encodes CASRPEGQPNEKLFF.

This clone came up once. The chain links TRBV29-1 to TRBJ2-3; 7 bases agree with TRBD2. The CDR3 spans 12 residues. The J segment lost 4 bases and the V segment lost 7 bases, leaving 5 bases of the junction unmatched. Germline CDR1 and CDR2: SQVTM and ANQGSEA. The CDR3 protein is CSAATSPDTQYF. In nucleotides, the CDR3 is TGCAGCGCCGCGACTAGCCCAGATACGCAGTATTTT.

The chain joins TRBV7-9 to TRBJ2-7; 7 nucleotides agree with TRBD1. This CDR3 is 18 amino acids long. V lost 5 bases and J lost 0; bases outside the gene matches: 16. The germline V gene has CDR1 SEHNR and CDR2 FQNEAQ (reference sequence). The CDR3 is CASSDHSHSGTVSYEQYF. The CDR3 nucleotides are TGTGCCAGCAGCGACCATTCACATTCCGGGACAGTCTCCTACGAGCAGTACTTC.

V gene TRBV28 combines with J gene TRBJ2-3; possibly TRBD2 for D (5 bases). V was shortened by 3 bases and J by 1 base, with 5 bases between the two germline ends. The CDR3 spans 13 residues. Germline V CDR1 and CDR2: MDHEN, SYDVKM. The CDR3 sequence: CASSLRGTDTQYF. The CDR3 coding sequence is TGTGCCAGCAGTTTGCGGGGCACAGATACGCAGTATTTT.

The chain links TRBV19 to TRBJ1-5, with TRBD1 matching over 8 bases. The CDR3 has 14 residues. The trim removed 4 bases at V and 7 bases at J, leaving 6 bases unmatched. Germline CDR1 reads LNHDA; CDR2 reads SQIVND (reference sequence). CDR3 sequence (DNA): TGTGCCAGTAGTAGCAGGGGGCAAAAACAGCCCCAGCATTTT. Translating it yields CASSSRGQKQPQHF.

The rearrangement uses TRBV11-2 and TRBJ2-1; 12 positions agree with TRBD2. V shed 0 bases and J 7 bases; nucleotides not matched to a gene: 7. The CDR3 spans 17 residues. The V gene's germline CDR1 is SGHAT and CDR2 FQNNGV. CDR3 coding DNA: TGTGCCAGCAGCTTAGACGCGACTAGCGGGAGAGGGAATGAGCAGTTCTTC. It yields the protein CASSLDATSGRGNEQFF. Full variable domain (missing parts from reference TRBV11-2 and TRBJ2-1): EAGVAQSPRYKIIEKRQSVAFWCNPISGHATLYWYQQILGQGPKLLIQFQNNGVVDDSQLPKDRFSAERLKGVDSTLKIQPAKLEDSAVYLCASSLDATSGRGNEQFFGPGTRLTVL.

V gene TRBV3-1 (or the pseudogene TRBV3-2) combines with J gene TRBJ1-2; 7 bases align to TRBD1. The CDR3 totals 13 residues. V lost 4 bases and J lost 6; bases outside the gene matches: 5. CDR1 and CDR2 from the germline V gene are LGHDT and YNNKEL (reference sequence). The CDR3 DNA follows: TGTGCCAGCAGCCTGGACAGGAACAATGGCTACACCTTC. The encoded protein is CASSLDRNNGYTF.

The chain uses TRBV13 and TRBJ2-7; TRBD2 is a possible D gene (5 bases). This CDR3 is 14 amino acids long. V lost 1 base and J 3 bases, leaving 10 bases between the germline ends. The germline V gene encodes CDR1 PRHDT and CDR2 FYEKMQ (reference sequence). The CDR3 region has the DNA TGTGCCAGCAGCTTAGTCTCTGCGGGCTACGAGCAGTACTTC. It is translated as CASSLVSAGYEQYF. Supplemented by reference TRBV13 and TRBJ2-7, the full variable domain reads AAGVIQSPRHLIKEKRETATLKCYPIPRHDTVYWYQQGPGQDPQFLISFYEKMQSDKGSIPDRFSAQQFSDYHSELNMSSLELGDSALYFCASSLVSAGYEQYFGPGTRLTVT.

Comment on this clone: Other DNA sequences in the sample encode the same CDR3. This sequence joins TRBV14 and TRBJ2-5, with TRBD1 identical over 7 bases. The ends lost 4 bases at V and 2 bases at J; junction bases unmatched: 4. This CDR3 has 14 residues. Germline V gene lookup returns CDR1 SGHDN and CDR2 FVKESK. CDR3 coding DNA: TGTGCCAGCAGCCGGGGGACAGTACAAGAGACCCAGTACTTC. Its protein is CASSRGTVQETQYF.